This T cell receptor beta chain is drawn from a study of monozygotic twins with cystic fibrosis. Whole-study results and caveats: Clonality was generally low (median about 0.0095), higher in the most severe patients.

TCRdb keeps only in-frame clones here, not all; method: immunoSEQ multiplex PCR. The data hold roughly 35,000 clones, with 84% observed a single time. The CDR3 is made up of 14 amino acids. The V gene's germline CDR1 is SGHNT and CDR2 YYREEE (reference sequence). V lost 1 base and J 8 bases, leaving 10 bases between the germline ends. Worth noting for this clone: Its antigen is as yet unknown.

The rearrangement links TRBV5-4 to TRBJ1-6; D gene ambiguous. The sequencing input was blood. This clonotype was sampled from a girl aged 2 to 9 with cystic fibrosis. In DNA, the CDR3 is TGTGCCAGCAGCTTGATGGCGTCTGATTCACCCCTCCACTTT. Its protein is CASSLMASDSPLHF. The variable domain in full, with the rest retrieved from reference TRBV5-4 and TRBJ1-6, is ETGVTQSPTHLIKTRGQQVTLRCSSQSGHNTVSWYQQALGQGPQFIFQYYREEENGRGNFPPRFSGLQFPNYSSELNVNALELDDSALYLCASSLMASDSPLHFGNGTRLTVT.